This TCR beta chain was observed in a study of cytomegalovirus exposure and HLA in healthy donors. 60 Vbeta and 13 Jbeta primers were used in PCR. Profiled with immunoSEQ multiplex PCR; TCRdb holds only in-frame clones, not every one. The top ten clones hold roughly 5% of a sample with approximately 150,000 clones, more than 80% of them seen once. The germline V gene encodes CDR1 SNHLY and CDR2 FYNNEI. The CDR3 has 15 amino acids. V lost 4 bases to trimming and J lost 4 bases; unmatched junction nucleotides: 4. Sequencing input: PBMCs. This TCR came from a young woman in good health and CMV-seropositive. This sequence joins TRBV2 and TRBJ1-5; 10 bases are shared with TRBD1. CDR3: CASSGDRGGNQPQHF. The CDR3 DNA is TGTGCCAGCAGTGGGGACAGGGGAGGGAATCAGCCCCAGCATTTT.